The TCR beta chain under discussion was sequenced for a study of naive and memory T cell subsets. V lost 5 bases, J lost 0 bases, and 12 bases stayed unmatched. The CDR3 loop spans 17 amino acids. Germline CDR1 reads PRHDT; CDR2 reads FYEKMQ (reference sequence). An equimolar mix of two oligonucleotides served as the beta constant-region primer for TRBC1 and TRBC2. TCRdb reprocessed the UMI-ligation and nested PCR reads via MiXCR and lists one record per CDR3 protein. The sample consists of around 30,000 distinct CDR3 sequences, over 8.5% of them appearing once. Study-level results: Diversity fell and Gini index rose from naive through CM, EM, EMRA.

Many counts were recorded for this clonotype. The antigen is unknown. The chain couples TRBV13 to TRBJ2-7; 8 nucleotides agree with TRBD2. Input material: effector memory CD4+ T cells from blood. Subset denoted: effector memory, CD45RA- CD27-. This clonotype was obtained from a human donor in good health. The CDR3 DNA sequence: TGTGCCAGCAGCCGAAGTGCGTGGGGGACTAGCTCCTACGAGCAGTACTTC. This sequence encodes CASSRSAWGTSSYEQYF. Based on the CDR3 plus reference TRBV13 and TRBJ2-7, the full variable domain is AAGVIQSPRHLIKEKRETATLKCYPIPRHDTVYWYQQGPGQDPQFLISFYEKMQSDKGSIPDRFSAQQFSDYHSELNMSSLELGDSALYFCASSRSAWGTSSYEQYFGPGTRLTVT.